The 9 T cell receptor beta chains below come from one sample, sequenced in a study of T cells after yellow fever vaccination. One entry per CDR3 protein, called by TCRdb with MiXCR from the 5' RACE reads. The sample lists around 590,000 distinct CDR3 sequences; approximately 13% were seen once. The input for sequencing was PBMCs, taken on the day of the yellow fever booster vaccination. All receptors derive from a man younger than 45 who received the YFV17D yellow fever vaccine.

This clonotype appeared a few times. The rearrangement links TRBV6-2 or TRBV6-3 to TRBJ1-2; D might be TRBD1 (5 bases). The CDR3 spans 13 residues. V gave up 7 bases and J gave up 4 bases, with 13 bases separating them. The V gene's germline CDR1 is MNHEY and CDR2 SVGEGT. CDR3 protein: CASKRDVIYGYTF. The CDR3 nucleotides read TGTGCCAGCAAGAGGGACGTGATCTATGGCTACACCTTC.

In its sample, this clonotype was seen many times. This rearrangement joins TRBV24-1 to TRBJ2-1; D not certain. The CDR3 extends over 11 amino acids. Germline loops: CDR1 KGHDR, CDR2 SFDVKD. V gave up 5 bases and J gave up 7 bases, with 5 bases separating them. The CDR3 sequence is CATSAGNEQFF. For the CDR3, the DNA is TGTGCCACCAGTGCGGGTAATGAGCAGTTCTTC.

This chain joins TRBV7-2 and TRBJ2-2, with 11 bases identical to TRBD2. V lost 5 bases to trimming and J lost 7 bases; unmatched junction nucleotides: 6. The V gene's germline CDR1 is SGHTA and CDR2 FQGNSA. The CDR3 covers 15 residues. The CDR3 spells CASSPLAGGIGELFF. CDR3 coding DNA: TGTGCCAGCAGCCCCTTAGCGGGAGGGATCGGGGAGCTGTTTTTT.

The DNA for the CDR3 is TGTGCCAGCAGCTTAATAGCGGGAGATGGGAACGAGCAGTACTTC. It translates to CASSLIAGDGNEQYF. The gene calls are TRBV7-2 and TRBJ2-7, with 9 bases that match TRBD2. Trimming took 2 bases from V and 5 from J; bases not matched to a gene: 7. Germline values: CDR1 SGHTA, CDR2 FQGNSA. The length of the CDR3 is 15 residues.

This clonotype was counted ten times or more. CDR3 residues: CSLSGKRATSTDTQYF. CDR3 in DNA: TGCAGTCTTAGCGGGAAAAGGGCAACTAGCACAGATACGCAGTATTTT. The chain employs TRBV29-1 and TRBJ2-3, with TRBD2 matching over 8 bases. The CDR3 extends over 16 amino acids. Germline V gene lookup returns CDR1 SQVTM and CDR2 ANQGSEA.

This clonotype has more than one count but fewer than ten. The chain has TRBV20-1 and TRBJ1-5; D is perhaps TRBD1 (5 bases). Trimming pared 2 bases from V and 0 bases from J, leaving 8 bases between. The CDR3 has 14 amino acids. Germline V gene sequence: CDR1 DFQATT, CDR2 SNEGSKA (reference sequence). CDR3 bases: TGCAGTGCTAGAAAGGGGTATAGCAATCAGCCCCAGCATTTT. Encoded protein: CSARKGYSNQPQHF.

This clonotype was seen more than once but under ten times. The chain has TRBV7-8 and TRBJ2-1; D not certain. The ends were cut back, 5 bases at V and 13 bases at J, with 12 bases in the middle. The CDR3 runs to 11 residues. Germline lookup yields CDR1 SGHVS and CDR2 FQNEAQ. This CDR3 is CASSLDPPQFF. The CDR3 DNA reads TGTGCCAGCAGCCTGGACCCACCCCAGTTCTTC.

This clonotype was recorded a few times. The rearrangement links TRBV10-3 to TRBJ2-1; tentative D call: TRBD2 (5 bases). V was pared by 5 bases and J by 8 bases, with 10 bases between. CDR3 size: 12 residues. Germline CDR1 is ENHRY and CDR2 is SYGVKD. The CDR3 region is CAISPGYDEQFF. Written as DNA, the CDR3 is TGTGCCATCAGTCCGGGGTACGATGAGCAGTTCTTC.

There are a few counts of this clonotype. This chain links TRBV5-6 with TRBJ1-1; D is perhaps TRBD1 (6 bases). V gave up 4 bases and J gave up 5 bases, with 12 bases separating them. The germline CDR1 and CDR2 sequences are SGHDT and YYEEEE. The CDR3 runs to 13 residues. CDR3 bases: TGTGCCAGCAGCCCACAGGGAGAAACTGAAGCTTTCTTT. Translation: CASSPQGETEAFF.